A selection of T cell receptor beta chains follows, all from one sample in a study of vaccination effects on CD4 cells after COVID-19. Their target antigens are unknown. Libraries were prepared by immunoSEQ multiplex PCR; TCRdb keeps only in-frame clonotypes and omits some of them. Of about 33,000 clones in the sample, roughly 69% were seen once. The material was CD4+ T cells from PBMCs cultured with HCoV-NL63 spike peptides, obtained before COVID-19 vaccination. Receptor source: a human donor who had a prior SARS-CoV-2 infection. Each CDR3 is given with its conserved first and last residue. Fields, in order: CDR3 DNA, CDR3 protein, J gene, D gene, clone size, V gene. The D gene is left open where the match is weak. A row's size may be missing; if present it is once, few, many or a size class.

CDR3 DNA: TGCGCCAGCAGCTTGGAACAGGGCCATGGCTACACCTTC
CDR3 protein: CASSLEQGHGYTF
J gene: TRBJ1-2
D gene: .
clone size: .
V gene: TRBV5-1

CDR3 DNA: TGTGCCACGAGGGGACAGGGACGAACTGAAGCTTTCTTT
CDR3 protein: CATRGQGRTEAFF
J gene: TRBJ1-1
D gene: TRBD1
clone size: few
V gene: TRBV19

CDR3 DNA: TGTGCCATCAGCACAGGGGATCAGCCCCAGCATTTT
CDR3 protein: CAISTGDQPQHF
J gene: TRBJ1-5
D gene: TRBD1
clone size: .
V gene: TRBV10-3

CDR3 DNA: TGTGCCAGCAGTGAGGCACAGTTTCAGCCCCAGCATTTT
CDR3 protein: CASSEAQFQPQHF
J gene: TRBJ1-5
D gene: .
clone size: .
V gene: TRBV6-1

CDR3 DNA: TGTGCCAGCAGCTTGTTCAGGAACACCGGGGAGCTGTTTTTT
CDR3 protein: CASSLFRNTGELFF
J gene: TRBJ2-2
D gene: .
clone size: .
V gene: TRBV7-3

CDR3 DNA: TGTGCCAGCCGTACAGGAGGAAAACTGTTTTTT
CDR3 protein: CASRTGGKLFF
J gene: TRBJ1-4
D gene: .
clone size: .
V gene: TRBV5-5

CDR3 DNA: TGTGCCAGCAGTTCCCCTGAAGGTGATGGCTACACCTTC
CDR3 protein: CASSSPEGDGYTF
J gene: TRBJ1-2
D gene: .
clone size: .
V gene: TRBV6-6

CDR3 DNA: TGTGCCAGCAGCCTCGGGCGGCAAGAAGCTTTCTTT
CDR3 protein: CASSLGRQEAFF
J gene: TRBJ1-1
D gene: .
clone size: .
V gene: TRBV11-1

CDR3 DNA: TGTGCCAGCAGGCGAGGGACTAGCGGCCTTGGTGAGCAGTTCTTC
CDR3 protein: CASRRGTSGLGEQFF
J gene: TRBJ2-1
D gene: TRBD2
clone size: .
V gene: TRBV6-5

CDR3 DNA: TGTGCCAGCAGCCGGGGGGGTGCGTTTAGCTCTAATTCACCCCTCCACTTT
CDR3 protein: CASSRGGAFSSNSPLHF
J gene: TRBJ1-6
D gene: .
clone size: .
V gene: TRBV5-5

CDR3 DNA: TGTGCCAGCAGCTTAGTTAGCGGAGCACCCCAAGAGACCCAGTACTTC
CDR3 protein: CASSLVSGAPQETQYF
J gene: TRBJ2-5
D gene: .
clone size: .
V gene: TRBV11-2

CDR3 DNA: TGTGCCACCAGTGACCCCGTGGGGGGGGGCACCGGGGAGCTGTTTTTT
CDR3 protein: CATSDPVGGGTGELFF
J gene: TRBJ2-2
D gene: TRBD2
clone size: few
V gene: TRBV24-1

CDR3 DNA: TGCGCCAGCAGCGTAAACCCGGGGTCAACTAATGAAAAACTGTTTTTT
CDR3 protein: CASSVNPGSTNEKLFF
J gene: TRBJ1-4
D gene: .
clone size: .
V gene: TRBV5-1

CDR3 DNA: TGTGCCAGCAGCTTAGCCACCGCCTACGAGCAGTACTTC
CDR3 protein: CASSLATAYEQYF
J gene: TRBJ2-7
D gene: .
clone size: .
V gene: TRBV11-2

CDR3 DNA: TGTGCCAGCAGCTTGGCGGGCACAGGATACGAGCAGTACTTC
CDR3 protein: CASSLAGTGYEQYF
J gene: TRBJ2-7
D gene: .
clone size: .
V gene: TRBV5-5

CDR3 DNA: TGTGCCAGCAGCTTAGTTCTCCGGGGAGGTTATGGCTACACCTTC
CDR3 protein: CASSLVLRGGYGYTF
J gene: TRBJ1-2
D gene: .
clone size: .
V gene: TRBV7-8

CDR3 DNA: TGTGCCAGCAGCTTGGGGGCGAATCAGCCCCAGCATTTT
CDR3 protein: CASSLGANQPQHF
J gene: TRBJ1-5
D gene: .
clone size: .
V gene: TRBV7-8

CDR3 DNA: TGTGCCAGCAGTTACCGGGGTTTAGCCTACGAGCAGTACTTC
CDR3 protein: CASSYRGLAYEQYF
J gene: TRBJ2-7
D gene: .
clone size: .
V gene: TRBV6-6

CDR3 DNA: TGTGCCAGCAGCCAATTCAGGGACGGTGCGCGCGGCTACACCTTC
CDR3 protein: CASSQFRDGARGYTF
J gene: TRBJ1-2
D gene: .
clone size: .
V gene: TRBV16

CDR3 DNA: TGCGCCAGCAGCCAATCGACAGGGCACACCGGGGAGCTGTTTTTT
CDR3 protein: CASSQSTGHTGELFF
J gene: TRBJ2-2
D gene: TRBD1
clone size: few
V gene: TRBV4-3

CDR3 DNA: TGTGCCAGTAGTATACGCAGGGGGAACGGTGAAGCTTTCTTT
CDR3 protein: CASSIRRGNGEAFF
J gene: TRBJ1-1
D gene: TRBD1
clone size: .
V gene: TRBV19

CDR3 DNA: TGTGCCAGCAGCCCTACGGGCGCGGGAGAGACCCAGTACTTC
CDR3 protein: CASSPTGAGETQYF
J gene: TRBJ2-5
D gene: .
clone size: once
V gene: TRBV7-2

CDR3 DNA: TGTGCCATTCGGTCTGAGGGAATCTATGGCTACACCTTC
CDR3 protein: CAIRSEGIYGYTF
J gene: TRBJ1-2
D gene: .
clone size: .
V gene: TRBV6-5

CDR3 DNA: TGTGCCAGCAGTTACCCGGCCCGACACTCCTACGAGCAGTACTTC
CDR3 protein: CASSYPARHSYEQYF
J gene: TRBJ2-7
D gene: .
clone size: .
V gene: TRBV6-5

CDR3 DNA: TGTGCCAGCTCACTTCGGGACCGGAATAGCAATCAGCCCCAGCATTTT
CDR3 protein: CASSLRDRNSNQPQHF
J gene: TRBJ1-5
D gene: .
clone size: .
V gene: TRBV18

CDR3 DNA: TGTGCCAGCTCACCTTTTGGGACAGGGTCTGGAGTCGGCAATCAGCCCCAGCATTTT
CDR3 protein: CASSPFGTGSGVGNQPQHF
J gene: TRBJ1-5
D gene: TRBD1
clone size: few
V gene: TRBV18

CDR3 DNA: TGTGCCAGCAGCTCCCGGGGGGGTCTTTCCGAGACCCAGTACTTC
CDR3 protein: CASSSRGGLSETQYF
J gene: TRBJ2-5
D gene: TRBD2
clone size: .
V gene: TRBV13

CDR3 DNA: TGTGCCAGCAGCCCCGGAGCCTACAATGAGCAGTTCTTC
CDR3 protein: CASSPGAYNEQFF
J gene: TRBJ2-1
D gene: .
clone size: .
V gene: TRBV12-3/TRBV12-4

CDR3 DNA: TGTGCCAGCAGTCAGACTAGTGTAGATACGCAGTATTTT
CDR3 protein: CASSQTSVDTQYF
J gene: TRBJ2-3
D gene: .
clone size: .
V gene: TRBV7-3

CDR3 DNA: TGCGCCAGCAGCCGAATAGGGGCAGAACAAGCTTTCTTT
CDR3 protein: CASSRIGAEQAFF
J gene: TRBJ1-1
D gene: .
clone size: .
V gene: TRBV4-3

CDR3 DNA: TGTGCCAGCAGTTACCCAAGGGATGCTGGAAACACCATATATTTT
CDR3 protein: CASSYPRDAGNTIYF
J gene: TRBJ1-3
D gene: .
clone size: .
V gene: TRBV6-2/TRBV6-3

CDR3 DNA: TGCGCCAGCAGCTCAAGACGGGGCTATAACTACGAGCAGTACTTC
CDR3 protein: CASSSRRGYNYEQYF
J gene: TRBJ2-7
D gene: .
clone size: once
V gene: TRBV5-1

CDR3 DNA: TGTGCCAGCAGTGCGGCAGGGGGGGGGTACGAGCAGTACTTC
CDR3 protein: CASSAAGGGYEQYF
J gene: TRBJ2-7
D gene: .
clone size: .
V gene: TRBV2

CDR3 DNA: TGTGCCAGCAGCGCCAGACAGGGGGGGTACACCGGGGAGCTGTTTTTT
CDR3 protein: CASSARQGGYTGELFF
J gene: TRBJ2-2
D gene: TRBD1
clone size: .
V gene: TRBV9

CDR3 DNA: TGTGCCAGCAGACCCGGGGGACAGGGGGCCACAGATACGCAGTATTTT
CDR3 protein: CASRPGGQGATDTQYF
J gene: TRBJ2-3
D gene: TRBD1
clone size: .
V gene: TRBV28

CDR3 DNA: TGTGCCAGCAGCCAAGGAGCGGGGCTGACCCCAGATACGCAGTATTTT
CDR3 protein: CASSQGAGLTPDTQYF
J gene: TRBJ2-3
D gene: TRBD2
clone size: .
V gene: TRBV3-1/TRBV3-2

CDR3 DNA: TGTGCCAGCAGTCCCCTCCAGAACTATGGCTACACCTTC
CDR3 protein: CASSPLQNYGYTF
J gene: TRBJ1-2
D gene: .
clone size: few
V gene: TRBV6-6

CDR3 DNA: TGTGCCAGCAGTGAAAGCGGGAGGGGGCAAGAGACCCAGTACTTC
CDR3 protein: CASSESGRGQETQYF
J gene: TRBJ2-5
D gene: TRBD2
clone size: .
V gene: TRBV2

CDR3 DNA: TGCGCCAGCAGCTTGGTGAGGGCAGACAATGAGCAGTTCTTC
CDR3 protein: CASSLVRADNEQFF
J gene: TRBJ2-1
D gene: .
clone size: .
V gene: TRBV5-1

CDR3 DNA: TGTGCCAGCAGCGAGAGCGTGGGACCCTACGAGCAGTACTTC
CDR3 protein: CASSESVGPYEQYF
J gene: TRBJ2-7
D gene: .
clone size: few
V gene: TRBV9

CDR3 DNA: TGTGCCAGCAGCCAGCCGGGGGCAGATACGCAGTATTTT
CDR3 protein: CASSQPGADTQYF
J gene: TRBJ2-3
D gene: .
clone size: once
V gene: TRBV3-1/TRBV3-2

CDR3 DNA: TGTGCCAGCTCACCAGGCCCTAACACTGAAGCTTTCTTT
CDR3 protein: CASSPGPNTEAFF
J gene: TRBJ1-1
D gene: .
clone size: .
V gene: TRBV18

CDR3 DNA: TGTGCCAGCAGCGTAGCAGGGTTAGAGACCCAGTACTTC
CDR3 protein: CASSVAGLETQYF
J gene: TRBJ2-5
D gene: .
clone size: few
V gene: TRBV9

CDR3 DNA: TGTGCCAGCAGTGAAGTCGTGAGGGGGCCGGGCAGCAATCAGCCCCAGCATTTT
CDR3 protein: CASSEVVRGPGSNQPQHF
J gene: TRBJ1-5
D gene: TRBD1
clone size: .
V gene: TRBV2

CDR3 DNA: TGTGCCAGCAGCCTGGGACTAGCGGGGGGATACCAAGAGACCCAGTACTTC
CDR3 protein: CASSLGLAGGYQETQYF
J gene: TRBJ2-5
D gene: TRBD2
clone size: .
V gene: TRBV3-1/TRBV3-2

CDR3 DNA: TGTGCCAGTAGCACCGGCAGGATCAACCTGAACACTGAAGCTTTCTTT
CDR3 protein: CASSTGRINLNTEAFF
J gene: TRBJ1-1
D gene: .
clone size: .
V gene: TRBV19

CDR3 DNA: TGTGCCAGCAGCTTCCCCAGGGGGGCCACCTACAATGAGCAGTTCTTC
CDR3 protein: CASSFPRGATYNEQFF
J gene: TRBJ2-1
D gene: .
clone size: .
V gene: TRBV11-3

CDR3 DNA: TGCAGCGTTGATCCGCTAGCGGGAGTACAGGAGACCCAGTACTTC
CDR3 protein: CSVDPLAGVQETQYF
J gene: TRBJ2-5
D gene: TRBD2
clone size: few
V gene: TRBV29-1

CDR3 DNA: TGCAGCGCTACAGGGACTAGCCCCGGGGAGCTGTTTTTT
CDR3 protein: CSATGTSPGELFF
J gene: TRBJ2-2
D gene: TRBD2
clone size: .
V gene: TRBV29-1

CDR3 DNA: TGTGCCAGAAGCTTGGTCAGGCGGTTGATGAACACTGAAGCTTTCTTT
CDR3 protein: CARSLVRRLMNTEAFF
J gene: TRBJ1-1
D gene: .
clone size: few
V gene: TRBV5-3

CDR3 DNA: TGTGCCAGCAGATGGGGGCGAATAAGCAATGAGCAGTTCTTC
CDR3 protein: CASRWGRISNEQFF
J gene: TRBJ2-1
D gene: .
clone size: .
V gene: TRBV6-6

CDR3 DNA: TGCGCCAGCAGCTTGGCCAGGAGCGGGAGGGCCGTCGATGAGCAGTTCTTC
CDR3 protein: CASSLARSGRAVDEQFF
J gene: TRBJ2-1
D gene: TRBD2
clone size: .
V gene: TRBV5-1

CDR3 DNA: TGTGCCAGCTCACCCCAGGGACTCCCATCCGGCGAGCAGTACTTC
CDR3 protein: CASSPQGLPSGEQYF
J gene: TRBJ2-7
D gene: .
clone size: .
V gene: TRBV18

CDR3 DNA: TGCGCCAGCAGCCTATTGACAGGGACTCCCGAGCAGTACTTC
CDR3 protein: CASSLLTGTPEQYF
J gene: TRBJ2-7
D gene: .
clone size: .
V gene: TRBV5-1